These T cell receptor beta chains were read from a single sample in a study of Graves' ophthalmopathy and Graves' hyperthyroidism. Via MiXCR, TCRdb re-called the multiplex PCR reads, giving one row per CDR3 protein. The sample records about 550,000 distinct CDR3 sequences, 35% to 40% being singletons. Material for sequencing was peripheral blood or thyroid tissue (not recorded which). The receptors were sampled from an adult man with Graves' hyperthyroidism. Each CDR3 is given with its conserved first and last residue. A D gene is named only where the DNA matches it firmly. Where a row states a size, it is once, few, many or the class of an expanded clone; other rows omit it.

v_call,j_call,d_call,clone_size,cdr3_aa,cdr3_nt
TRBV29-1,TRBJ2-7,NA,many,CSVGDKGGQYF,TGCAGCGTTGGGGACAAAGGCGGGCAGTACTTC
TRBV2,TRBJ2-3,TRBD2,NA,CASSESGSGSGTDTQYF,TGTGCCAGCAGTGAGTCGGGTAGCGGGAGCGGCACAGATACGCAGTATTTT
TRBV27,TRBJ2-5,NA,NA,CASSLDRFRETQYF,TGTGCCAGCAGTTTGGATAGATTTAGAGAGACCCAGTACTTC
TRBV19,TRBJ2-5,NA,NA,CASSPRDLTTETQYF,TGTGCCAGTAGTCCTCGGGACCTAACAACCGAGACCCAGTACTTC
TRBV29-1,TRBJ2-1,TRBD2,few,CSVTGLAGVSYNEQFF,TGCAGCGTTACTGGACTAGCGGGAGTATCCTACAATGAGCAGTTCTTC
TRBV24-1,TRBJ1-3,NA,many,CATSEPKAPSGNTIYF,TGTGCCACCAGTGAACCGAAAGCCCCCTCTGGAAACACCATATATTTT
TRBV6-6,TRBJ1-5,NA,once,CASRGTSNSSQPQHF,TGTGCCAGCAGAGGGACATCTAATAGCAGTCAGCCCCAGCATTTT
TRBV15,TRBJ2-7,NA,many,CATSRDYKGFGSYEQYF,TGTGCCACCAGCAGAGATTATAAGGGTTTTGGCTCCTACGAGCAGTACTTC
TRBV2,TRBJ2-7,NA,many,CASRESLREQYF,TGTGCCAGCAGGGAGTCCCTCCGCGAGCAGTACTTC
TRBV20-1,TRBJ2-3,NA,many,CSATSEADTQYF,TGCAGTGCTACCTCAGAGGCAGATACGCAGTATTTT
TRBV5-1,TRBJ2-7,TRBD2,many,CASSLVTSGGEQYF,TGCGCCAGCAGCTTGGTGACTAGCGGTGGAGAGCAGTACTTC
TRBV10-1,TRBJ2-2,NA,NA,CASSESKGGWNTGELFF,TGCGCCAGCAGTGAGTCGAAGGGGGGATGGAACACCGGGGAGCTGTTTTTT
TRBV5-6,TRBJ2-7,NA,NA,CASSGDRYSYEQYF,TGTGCCAGCAGCGGAGACAGGTACTCCTACGAGCAGTACTTC
TRBV10-3,TRBJ1-2,NA,NA,CASSAGDRGYGCTF,NA
TRBV5-5,TRBJ1-2,TRBD1,many,CASSWTGGRGDGYTF,TGTGCCAGCAGCTGGACAGGGGGCCGGGGGGATGGCTACACCTTC
TRBV9,TRBJ2-7,TRBD1,many,CASSFLPGQAYEQYF,TGTGCCAGCAGCTTCCTACCGGGACAGGCCTACGAGCAGTACTTC
TRBV2,TRBJ1-2,NA,NA,CASRKGLAGNTF,TGTGCCAGCAGGAAGGGACTAGCGGGAAACACCTTC
TRBV6-1,TRBJ1-4,NA,few,CASSFDRLNEKLFF,TGTGCCAGCAGTTTCGACAGATTGAATGAAAAACTGTTTTTT
TRBV7-9,TRBJ1-1,NA,NA,CASSPLLPRLFF,TGTGCCAGCAGCCCACTCCTACCCAGGTTGTTCTTT
TRBV2,TRBJ1-1,NA,NA,CASFVGRNTEAFF,TGTGCCAGCTTCGTGGGGAGGAACACTGAAGCTTTCTTT
TRBV24-1,TRBJ2-3,NA,NA,CATSDPAPDNSYTDTQYF,TGTGCCACCAGTGATCCGGCCCCGGACAACTCTTACACAGATACGCAGTATTTT
TRBV2,TRBJ2-1,TRBD2,few,CASSASGTSGRGQFF,TGTGCCAGCAGTGCGTCCGGGACTAGCGGGAGAGGTCAGTTCTTC
TRBV25-1,TRBJ2-7,NA,NA,CASSAGGGHYEQYF,TGTGCCAGCAGTGCGGGGGGCGGGCACTACGAGCAGTACTTC
TRBV5-1,TRBJ2-2,NA,NA,CASSFRSAAYTGELFF,TGCGCCAGCAGCTTCCGGTCGGCAGCCTACACCGGGGAGCTGTTTTTT
TRBV5-1,TRBJ2-3,TRBD1,NA,CASSLGQHTDTQYF,TGCGCCAGCAGCCTGGGACAGCACACAGATACGCAGTATTTT
TRBV6-1,TRBJ1-5,TRBD1,once,CASSEAGGMEPQHF,TGTGCCAGCAGTGAAGCAGGGGGCATGGAGCCCCAGCATTTT
TRBV29-1,TRBJ2-7,NA,many,CSVDRGEEQYF,TGCAGCGTTGACAGGGGAGAAGAGCAGTACTTC
TRBV2,TRBJ2-1,NA,few,CASRLTANNEQFF,TGTGCCAGCAGGCTGACAGCCAACAATGAGCAGTTCTTC
TRBV25-1,TRBJ2-7,NA,NA,CASSDISSYEQYF,TGTGCCAGCAGTGACATAAGCTCCTACGAGCAGTACTTC
TRBV5-1,TRBJ2-7,NA,many,CASSWEPHYEQYF,TGCGCCAGCAGCTGGGAACCTCACTACGAGCAGTACTTC
TRBV27,TRBJ1-2,NA,many,CASSDGNPLYGYTF,TGTGCCAGCAGTGACGGGAACCCCCTCTATGGCTACACCTTC
TRBV20-1,TRBJ2-2,TRBD1,few,CSARRAGTGYTGELFF,TGCAGTGCTAGACGTGCCGGGACAGGTTACACCGGGGAGCTGTTTTTT
TRBV7-9,TRBJ2-7,NA,NA,CASSSRTDSYEQYF,TGTGCCAGCAGCTCGCGGACGGACTCCTACGAGCAGTACTTC
TRBV7-2,TRBJ2-7,NA,NA,CASSLRVSSEAYEQYF,TGTGCCAGCAGCTTACGGGTGTCTAGCGAAGCCTACGAGCAGTACTTC
TRBV28,TRBJ1-6,TRBD1,few,CASSLWTGPEGSPLHF,TGTGCCAGCAGTTTATGGACAGGGCCCGAGGGCTCACCCCTCCACTTT
TRBV6-6,TRBJ1-1,NA,many,CASSTVGGLGEAFF,TGTGCCAGCAGTACGGTTGGGGGGCTCGGTGAAGCTTTCTTT